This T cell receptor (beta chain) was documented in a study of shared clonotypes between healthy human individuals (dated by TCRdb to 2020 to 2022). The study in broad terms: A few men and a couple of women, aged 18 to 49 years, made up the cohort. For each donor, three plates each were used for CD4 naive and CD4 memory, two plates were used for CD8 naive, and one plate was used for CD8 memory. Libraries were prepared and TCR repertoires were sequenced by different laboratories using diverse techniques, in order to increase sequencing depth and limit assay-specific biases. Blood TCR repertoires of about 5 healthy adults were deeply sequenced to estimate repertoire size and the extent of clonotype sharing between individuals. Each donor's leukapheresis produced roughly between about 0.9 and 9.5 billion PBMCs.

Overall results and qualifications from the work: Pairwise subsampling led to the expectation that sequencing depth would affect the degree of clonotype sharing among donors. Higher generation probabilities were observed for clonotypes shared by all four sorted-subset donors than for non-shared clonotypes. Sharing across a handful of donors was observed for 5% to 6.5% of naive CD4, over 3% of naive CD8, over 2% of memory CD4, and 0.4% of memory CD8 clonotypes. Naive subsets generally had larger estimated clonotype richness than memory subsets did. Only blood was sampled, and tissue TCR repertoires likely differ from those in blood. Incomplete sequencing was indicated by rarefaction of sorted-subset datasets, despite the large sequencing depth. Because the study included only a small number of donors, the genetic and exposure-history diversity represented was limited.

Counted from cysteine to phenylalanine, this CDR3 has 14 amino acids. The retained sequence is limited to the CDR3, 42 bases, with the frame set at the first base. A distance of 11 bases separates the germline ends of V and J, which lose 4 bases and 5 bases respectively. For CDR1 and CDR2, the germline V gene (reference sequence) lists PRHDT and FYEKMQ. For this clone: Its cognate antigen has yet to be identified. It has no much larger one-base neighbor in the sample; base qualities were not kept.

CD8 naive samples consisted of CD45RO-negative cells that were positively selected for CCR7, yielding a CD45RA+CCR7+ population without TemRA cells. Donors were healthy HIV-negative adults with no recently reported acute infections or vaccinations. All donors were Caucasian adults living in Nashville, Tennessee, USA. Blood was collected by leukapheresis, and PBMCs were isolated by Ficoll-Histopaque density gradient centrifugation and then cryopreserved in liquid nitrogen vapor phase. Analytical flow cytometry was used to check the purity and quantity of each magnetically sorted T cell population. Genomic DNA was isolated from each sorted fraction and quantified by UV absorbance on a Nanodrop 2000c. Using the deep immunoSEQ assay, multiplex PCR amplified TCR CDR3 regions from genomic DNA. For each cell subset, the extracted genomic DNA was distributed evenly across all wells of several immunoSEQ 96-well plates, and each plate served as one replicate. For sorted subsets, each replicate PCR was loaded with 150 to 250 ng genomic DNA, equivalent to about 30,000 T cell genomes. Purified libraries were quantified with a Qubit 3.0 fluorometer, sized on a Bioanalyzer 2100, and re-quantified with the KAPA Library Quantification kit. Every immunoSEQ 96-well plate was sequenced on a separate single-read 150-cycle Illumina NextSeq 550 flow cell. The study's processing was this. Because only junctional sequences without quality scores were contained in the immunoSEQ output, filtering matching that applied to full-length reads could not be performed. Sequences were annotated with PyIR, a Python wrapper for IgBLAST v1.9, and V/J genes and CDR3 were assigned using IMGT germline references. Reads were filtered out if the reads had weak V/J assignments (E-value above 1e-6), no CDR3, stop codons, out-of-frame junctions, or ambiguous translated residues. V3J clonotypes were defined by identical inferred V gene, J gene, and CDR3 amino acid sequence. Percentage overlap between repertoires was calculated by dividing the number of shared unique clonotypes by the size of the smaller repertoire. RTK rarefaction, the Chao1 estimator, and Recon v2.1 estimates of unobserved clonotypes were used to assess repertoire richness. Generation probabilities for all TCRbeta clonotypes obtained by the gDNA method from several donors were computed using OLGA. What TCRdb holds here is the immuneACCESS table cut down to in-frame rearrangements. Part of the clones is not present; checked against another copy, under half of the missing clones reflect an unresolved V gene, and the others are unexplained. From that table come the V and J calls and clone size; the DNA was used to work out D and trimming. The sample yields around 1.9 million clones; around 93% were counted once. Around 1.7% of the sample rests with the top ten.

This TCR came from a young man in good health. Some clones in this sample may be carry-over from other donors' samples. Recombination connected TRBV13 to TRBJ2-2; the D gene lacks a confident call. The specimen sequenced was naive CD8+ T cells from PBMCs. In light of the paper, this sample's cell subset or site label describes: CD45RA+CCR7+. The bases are TGTGCCAGCAGCTCCCTGGGCCAGACCGGGGAGCTGTTTTTT. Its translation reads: CASSSLGQTGELFF.